A single sample gave rise to the 13 T cell receptor beta chains below, sequenced in a study of blood T cell repertoires in COVID-19. TCRdb's copy holds only in-frame clones and misses some; the assay was immunoSEQ multiplex PCR. The sample has fewer than 70,000 clones; around 80% are singletons. Material for sequencing was peripheral blood. The receptors were gathered from a woman older than 75 with acute or convalescent COVID-19.

The chain links TRBV5-1 to TRBJ2-1, with D possibly matching TRBD1 (6 bases). Trimming stripped 0 bases from V and 2 bases from J, with 6 bases between. The CDR3 totals 14 residues. Germline CDR1 is SGHRS and CDR2 is YFSETQ. In nucleotides, the CDR3 is TGCGCCAGCAGCTTGGGACAGGCCTACAATGAGCAGTTCTTC. Encoded protein: CASSLGQAYNEQFF.

The chain couples TRBV4-1 to TRBJ2-2; D perhaps matches TRBD2 (6 bases). With 0 bases removed from V and 4 bases from J, the gap between germline ends came to 15 bases. CDR1 is MGHRA and CDR2 is YSYEKL in the germline V gene. The CDR3 runs 17 residues. The CDR3 loop reads CASSQESGLASTGELFF. Here the CDR3 DNA reads TGCGCCAGCAGCCAAGAATCCGGGCTAGCGAGCACCGGGGAGCTGTTTTTT.

V and J are TRBV20-1 and TRBJ2-2; D not resolved. The CDR3 runs 17 residues. CDR1 is DFQATT and CDR2 is SNEGSKA in the germline V gene (reference sequence). Trimming took off 3 bases at V and 1 base at J, with 18 bases between the two ends. Here the CDR3 reads CSASEADNTENTGELFF. The CDR3 DNA sequence: TGCAGTGCTAGTGAGGCTGACAACACTGAGAACACCGGGGAGCTGTTTTTT.

The gene calls are TRBV3-1 (or the pseudogene TRBV3-2) and TRBJ2-5; weak D call: TRBD2 (5 bases). Trimming removed 2 bases at V and 3 bases at J, with 13 bases between. The CDR3 spans 15 residues. Germline assignment: CDR1 LGHDT and CDR2 YNNKEL (reference sequence). The CDR3 nucleotides read TGTGCCAGCAGCCAAAACTCCGGGGTTAAAGAGACCCAGTACTTC. Amino acid sequence: CASSQNSGVKETQYF.

This clone was observed a single time. V is TRBV3-1 (or the pseudogene TRBV3-2) and J is TRBJ1-2, with 7 bases aligning to TRBD1. The CDR3 covers 15 residues. The trim removed 3 bases at V and 2 bases at J, leaving 6 bases unmatched. Per germline, CDR1 LGHDT and CDR2 YNNKEL (reference sequence). The CDR3 loop is CASSQNPTGNYGYTF. In DNA, the CDR3 is TGTGCCAGCAGCCAGAACCCGACAGGGAACTATGGCTACACCTTC.

The table lists this clone with a few counts. This chain links TRBV18 with TRBJ1-1, with D hard to call. CDR1 KGHSH and CDR2 LQKENI come from the germline V gene. V dropped 6 bases and J dropped 4 bases, with 18 bases sitting between them. CDR3 length equals 15 residues. Here the CDR3 reads CASSVRTDWSTEAFF. CDR3 bases: TGTGCCAGCTCTGTCAGGACTGACTGGTCCACTGAAGCTTTCTTT.

This chain connects TRBV4-1 to TRBJ1-5, with D perhaps TRBD1 (6 bases). Germline CDR1 MGHRA, CDR2 YSYEKL. Trimming cost V 1 base and J 4 bases, with 8 bases left between them. The length of the CDR3 is 14 residues. The DNA of the CDR3 is TGCGCCAGCAGCCAAGGACAGGCGAATCAGCCCCAGCATTTT. It yields the protein CASSQGQANQPQHF.

CDR3 residues: CSVVRGLDYGYTF. The CDR3 region has the DNA TGCAGCGTTGTTCGGGGTTTGGACTATGGCTACACCTTC. This chain uses TRBV29-1 with TRBJ1-2; D remains ambiguous. CDR3 size: 13 residues. The V and J ends lost 4 bases and 3 bases respectively, with 12 bases between them. Germline loops: CDR1 SQVTM, CDR2 ANQGSEA.

The CDR3 region is CASSLAKSSGGQETQYF. The CDR3 coding sequence is TGCGCCAGCAGCTTGGCCAAGTCTAGCGGGGGCCAAGAGACCCAGTACTTC. The V and J genes are TRBV5-1 and TRBJ2-5; 10 bases are shared with TRBD2. The length of the CDR3 is 17 residues. Germline V CDR1 and CDR2: SGHRS, YFSETQ. Losses at the gene ends were 0 bases for V and 1 base for J; bases not matched to a gene: 6.

The V gene is TRBV30, the J gene TRBJ1-2, with 7 bases that match TRBD1. Looked up from germline, CDR1 is GTSNPN and CDR2 is SVGIG (reference sequence). J lost 5 bases, V lost 2 bases, and 11 bases had no gene match. The CDR3 totals 15 residues. CDR3 loop: CAWSPGQEGTYGYTF. CDR3 bases: TGTGCCTGGAGTCCTGGACAGGAGGGGACGTATGGCTACACCTTC.

V is TRBV11-2 and J is TRBJ2-7, with 7 bases identical to TRBD2. There are 18 residues in the CDR3. Germline V gene sequence: CDR1 SGHAT, CDR2 FQNNGV. Trimming took 5 bases from V and 1 from J; bases not matched to a gene: 17. The chain's CDR3 is CASSQMGLLAVYSYEQYF. CDR3 nucleotides: TGTGCCAGCAGCCAGATGGGACTCCTAGCGGTATATTCCTACGAGCAGTACTTC.

V and J are TRBV4-2 and TRBJ2-7; TRBD1 is a possible D gene (5 bases). Germline V gives CDR1 LGHNA, CDR2 YNFKEQ. The CDR3 consists of 13 residues. Trimming removed 3 bases from V and 3 bases from J, with 9 bases in between. The CDR3 sequence is CASSHGAFYEQYF. The CDR3 nucleotides are TGTGCCAGCAGCCATGGGGCGTTCTACGAGCAGTACTTC.

V is TRBV19 and J is TRBJ2-7, with D possibly being TRBD2 (6 bases). Germline values: CDR1 LNHDA, CDR2 SQIVND (reference sequence). Trimming removed 6 bases from V and 0 bases from J, with 12 bases in between. The CDR3 runs to 14 residues. This chain's CDR3 is CASSVVGGSYEQYF. In nucleotides, the CDR3 is TGTGCCAGTAGCGTGGTCGGGGGCTCCTACGAGCAGTACTTC.